A single sample gave rise to the 30 T cell receptor beta chains below, sequenced in a study of T cell repertoires in cytomegalovirus infection. MiXCR was run by TCRdb on the reads, yielding one entry per CDR3 protein. The sample carries about 100,000 distinct CDR3 sequences, approximately 15% recorded once. What was sequenced was PBMCs. These receptors came from a human donor in good health (CMV status not recorded). Some clones in this sample may be carry-over from other donors' samples.

Notes on this clonotype: This clone may be a read error of a much larger clone one base away. The CDR3 carries no conserved terminal phenylalanine or tryptophan, so it likely arises from a read error. The chain uses TRBV12-3 or TRBV12-4 and TRBJ1-1, with TRBD1 matching 9 bases. This CDR3 has 13 residues. V lost 5 bases to trimming and J lost 6 bases; unmatched junction nucleotides: 4. CDR3 in amino acids: CASSPRQGAEAFI. The CDR3 DNA sequence: TGTGCCAGCAGTCCTAGACAGGGGGCTGAAGCTTTCATT.

This clonotype showed up many times. This chain links TRBV18 with TRBJ1-5; 7 nucleotides line up with TRBD1. This CDR3 contains 14 residues. V shed 4 bases, J shed 5 bases, and the junction held 5 bases outside the gene matches. Germline CDR1 and CDR2: KGHSH and LQKENI. CDR3 sequence reads: CASSRQGSDQPQHF. CDR3 coding DNA: TGTGCCAGCTCACGACAGGGCAGCGATCAGCCCCAGCATTTT.

In this sample, this clonotype turned up once. Just one base apart from a much larger clone, this may be a read error. This sequence joins TRBV18 and TRBJ1-5, with TRBD1 matching 7 bases. Germline CDR1 KGHSH, CDR2 LQKENI. This CDR3 has 14 amino acids. The CDR3 region has the DNA TGTGACAGCTCACGACAGGGCAGCGATCAGCCCCAGCATTTT. Its protein is CDSSRQGSDQPQHF.

The CDR3 nucleotides read TGCAGTGCTGGGCTCTGGGGAACAGGGGGCCAAGAGACCCAGTACTTC. This encodes CSAGLWGTGGQETQYF. The genes are TRBV20-1 and TRBJ2-5, with 8 bases aligning to TRBD1. V lost 5 bases and J lost 1; bases outside the gene matches: 12. This CDR3 contains 16 residues. Germline CDR1 and CDR2: DFQATT and SNEGSKA (reference sequence).

This clonotype was found a few times. This chain uses TRBV28 with TRBJ2-7, with a weak D call TRBD1 (6 bases). CDR3 length: 14 residues. V lost 9 bases and J 4 bases, leaving 19 bases between the germline ends. Per the germline V gene, CDR1 is MDHEN and CDR2 is SYDVKM. CDR3 region: CASHSGTGLYEQYF. For the CDR3, the DNA is TGTGCCAGTCACTCGGGAACAGGGCTATACGAGCAGTACTTC.

The J gene is TRBJ1-1, the V gene TRBV19; D gene uncertain. The germline V and J ends were trimmed by 1 base and 11 bases, with 11 bases remaining between them. The length of the CDR3 is 12 residues. The V gene's germline CDR1 is LNHDA and CDR2 SQIVND (reference sequence). The CDR3 here is CASSIGTPSAFF. The CDR3 DNA sequence: TGTGCCAGTAGTATAGGCACCCCCTCGGCTTTCTTT.

Many counts were recorded for this clonotype. V usage is TRBV7-8 and J usage is TRBJ1-5; no reliable D call. This CDR3 region has 13 residues. Trimming removed 6 bases from V and 3 bases from J, with 9 bases in between. From germline, CDR1 is SGHVS and CDR2 FQNEAQ. This CDR3 reads CASSWAVNQPQHF. DNA of the CDR3: TGTGCCAGCAGTTGGGCAGTCAATCAGCCCCAGCATTTT. Full variable domain (outside the CDR3, taken from reference TRBV7-8 and TRBJ1-5): GAGVSQSPRYKVAKRGQDVALRCDPISGHVSLFWYQQALGQGPEFLTYFQNEAQLDKSGLPSDRFFAERPEGSVSTLKIQRTQQEDSAVYLCASSWAVNQPQHFGDGTRLSIL.

The chain links TRBV13 to TRBJ2-3, with 10 bases matching TRBD2. The length of the CDR3 is 16 residues. From germline, CDR1 is PRHDT and CDR2 FYEKMQ (reference sequence). The J segment lost 6 bases and the V segment lost 4 bases, leaving 10 bases of the junction unmatched. The CDR3, as DNA: TGTGCCAGCAGCTCCGTCGGAAGCGGGGGGGAGGATACGCAGTATTTT. Encoded protein: CASSSVGSGGEDTQYF.

This clonotype was detected a few times. Germline and junction disagree at one end, which may indicate a read error. J is TRBJ1-4 and V is TRBV7-9; 11 bases line up with TRBD1. The CDR3 has 14 residues. From germline, CDR1 is SEHNR and CDR2 FQNEAQ (reference sequence). The DNA for the CDR3 is TGTGCCCGCAGCTCGGACAGGGGGCAAGAAAAACTGTTTTTT. It encodes CARSSDRGQEKLFF.

As to this clonotype: A much larger clone is a single base away; this may be a read error. The V call is TRBV7-2, the J call TRBJ2-3; D is possibly TRBD2 (6 bases). The CDR3 contains 15 residues. The germline gives CDR1 SGHTA, CDR2 FQGNSA. The CDR3 DNA follows: TGTGCCAGCAGCTTAGGGGTAGGGCGGGGTGATACGGAGTATTTT. Translated: CASSLGVGRGDTEYF.

This clonotype was seen at least ten times. The chain uses TRBV2 and TRBJ2-1; 10 nucleotides align to TRBD1. CDR3 size: 14 residues. The V segment lost 7 bases and the J segment 6 bases; nucleotides outside the gene matches: 6. Per the germline V gene, CDR1 is SNHLY and CDR2 is FYNNEI. This CDR3 is CASKRQGAVNEQFF. DNA for the CDR3: TGTGCCAGCAAGAGACAGGGGGCGGTCAATGAGCAGTTCTTC.

This chain links TRBV28 with TRBJ1-1; the D gene is possibly TRBD1 (5 bases). Trimming left V 7 bases short and J 9 bases short, with 21 bases between. Germline loops: CDR1 MDHEN, CDR2 SYDVKM. This CDR3 has 14 amino acids. The CDR3 bases are TGTGCCAGCACTCTACGAATCAGGGAGCTGAAAGCTTTCTTT. This gives the protein CASTLRIRELKAFF. The full variable domain, completed using reference TRBV28 and TRBJ1-1, is DVKVTQSSRYLVKRTGEKVFLECVQDMDHENMFWYRQDPGLGLRLIYFSYDVKMKEKGDIPEGYSVSREKKERFSLILESASTNQTSMYLCASTLRIRELKAFFGQGTRLTVV.

In the case of this clonotype: A much larger clone sits a single nucleotide away, making a read error possible. J is TRBJ1-5 and V is TRBV7-8; D uncertain. CDR1 and CDR2 (germline): SGHVS, FQNEAQ. Trimming stripped 5 bases from V and 0 bases from J, with 14 bases between. There are 16 residues in the CDR3. The CDR3 DNA reads TGTGCCAGCAGCCCCCACGGACTCTATAGCAATCAGCCCCAGCATTTT. Translation: CASSPHGLYSNQPQHF. The full variable domain, its missing parts supplied by reference TRBV7-8 and TRBJ1-5, is GAGVSQSPRYKVAKRGQDVALRCDPISGHVSLFWYQQALGQGPEFLTYFQNEAQLDKSGLPSDRFFAERPEGSVSTLKIQRTQQEDSAVYLCASSPHGLYSNQPQHFGDGTRLSIL.

This clonotype is a singleton in its sample. The chain uses TRBV5-5 and TRBJ2-3; 12 bases are a match to TRBD2. V lost 2 bases to trimming and J lost 6 bases; unmatched junction nucleotides: 7. Germline V lookup: CDR1 SGHKS, CDR2 YYEKEE (reference sequence). The CDR3 spans 16 residues. The CDR3 region is CASSFDGGLAGDTQYF. The DNA of the CDR3 is TGTGCCAGCAGCTTCGACGGAGGACTAGCGGGGGATACGCAGTATTTT.

This clonotype has just a few counts. This rearrangement joins TRBV6-1 to TRBJ2-1, with 8 nucleotides matching TRBD2. The germline CDR1 and CDR2 sequences are MNHNS and SASEGT. V dropped 6 bases and J dropped 4; count of bases not matched to a gene: 11. The CDR3 extends over 16 amino acids. Written as DNA, the CDR3 is TGTGCCAGCAGCCTCCAGGGAAGCGGGGGATACAATGAGCAGTTCTTC. Protein product: CASSLQGSGGYNEQFF.

The chain joins TRBV12-3 or TRBV12-4 to TRBJ1-1, with unresolved D. V lost 3 bases to trimming and J lost 1 base, with 12 bases between them. The CDR3 consists of 15 residues. The CDR3 nucleotides are TGTGCCAGCAGTTTGAGTGTTTCCCAGAACACTGAAGCTTTCTTT. This encodes CASSLSVSQNTEAFF.

The sample holds a few counts of this clonotype. The chain is built from TRBV7-9 and TRBJ1-1; the D gene is possibly TRBD1 (5 bases). V was pared by 3 bases and J by 5 bases, with 13 bases between. In germline, CDR1 is SEHNR, CDR2 FQNEAQ (reference sequence). The CDR3 runs to 14 residues. DNA for the CDR3: TGTGCCAGCAGCTTGGGGGACCTGGGGACTGAAGCTTTCTTT. This sequence encodes CASSLGDLGTEAFF.

This clonotype was seen a few times. The rearrangement uses TRBV28 and TRBJ2-5; D possibly uses TRBD1 or TRBD2 (5 bases each). Trimming cost V 5 bases and J 5 bases, with 30 bases left between them. Germline V gene data show CDR1 as MDHEN and CDR2 as SYDVKM. There are 19 residues in the CDR3. The CDR3 spells CASSPPGPGLASKEETQYF. CDR3 sequence (DNA): TGTGCCAGCAGTCCCCCAGGGCCGGGGTTGGCATCTAAAGAGGAGACCCAGTACTTC.

This clonotype came up a few times. CDR3 bases: TGTGCCAGCAGCTCGGGGGGTGTTAACTATGGCTACACCTTC. Amino acid sequence: CASSSGGVNYGYTF. V gene TRBV7-2 combines with J gene TRBJ1-2, with a weak D call TRBD1 (5 bases). Deletions cut 4 bases from V and 1 base from J, with 10 bases between. Germline V gives CDR1 SGHTA, CDR2 FQGNSA. The CDR3 is made up of 14 amino acids. Looking up the rest from reference TRBV7-2 and TRBJ1-2 gives the full variable domain: GAGVSQSPSNKVTEKGKDVELRCDPISGHTALYWYRQSLGQGLEFLIYFQGNSAPDKSGLPSDRFSAERTGGSVSTLTIQRTQQEDSAVYLCASSSGGVNYGYTFGSGTRLTVV.

This clonotype has a count of ten or more. The chain links TRBV28 to TRBJ1-1, with 7 bases that match TRBD1. The CDR3 totals 15 residues. With V trimmed by 7 bases and J by 1 base, 9 bases remained unmatched. Germline assignment: CDR1 MDHEN and CDR2 SYDVKM. For the CDR3, the DNA is TGTGCCAGCACGACCTTCCGACAGGGGAACACTGAAGCTTTCTTT. This encodes CASTTFRQGNTEAFF.

This clonotype was counted between two and nine times. The rearrangement joins TRBV20-1 to TRBJ1-5; 7 bases agree with TRBD1. Germline V gives CDR1 DFQATT, CDR2 SNEGSKA (reference sequence). V lost 0 bases to trimming and J lost 7 bases; unmatched junction nucleotides: 12. The CDR3 has 16 amino acids. The CDR3 spells CSARDFIGQDGQPQHF. DNA of the CDR3: TGCAGTGCTAGAGACTTTATAGGACAGGATGGCCAGCCCCAGCATTTT.

With regard to this clonotype: This clone may be a read error of a much larger clone one base away. The chain links TRBV7-2 to TRBJ1-5; maybe TRBD1 (6 bases). The length of the CDR3 is 16 residues. Germline loops: CDR1 SGHTA, CDR2 FQGNSA. CDR3 sequence reads: CAGSLATGAREQPQHF. CDR3 coding DNA: TGTGCCGGCAGCTTAGCGACAGGAGCTAGGGAACAGCCCCAGCATTTT.

This clonotype was seen many times. V is TRBV20-1 and J is TRBJ1-3, with D tentatively TRBD1 (5 bases). Trimming cost V 2 bases and J 6 bases, with 20 bases left between them. The CDR3 extends over 16 amino acids. The germline V gene has CDR1 DFQATT and CDR2 SNEGSKA (reference sequence). CDR3 amino acids: CSARPPVRERINTIYF. The CDR3 nucleotides read TGCAGTGCTAGACCCCCTGTCAGGGAACGGATAAACACCATATATTTT.

V and J are TRBV5-1 and TRBJ2-2; 7 bases agree with TRBD1. The CDR3 length is 15 residues. The V gene's germline CDR1 is SGHRS and CDR2 YFSETQ. V lost 6 bases to trimming and J lost 7 bases; unmatched junction nucleotides: 12. The CDR3 reads CASTPQTGSGGELFF. CDR3 in DNA: TGCGCCAGCACACCCCAGACAGGGTCCGGCGGGGAGCTGTTTTTT.

This clonotype was found many times. The chain links TRBV7-2 to TRBJ2-2; D uncertain. Trimming took off 5 bases at V and 0 bases at J, with 7 bases between the two ends. CDR1 is SGHTA, CDR2 FQGNSA, per germline. The CDR3 is 14 residues long. CDR3 sequence reads: CASSPQSNTGELFF. In nucleotides, the CDR3 is TGTGCCAGCAGCCCCCAATCGAACACCGGGGAGCTGTTTTTT.

This clonotype was seen ten or more times. The chain couples TRBV7-2 to TRBJ1-4; 10 bases fit TRBD1. Unmatched junction bases numbered 5, after V lost 8 bases and J lost 2 bases. The CDR3 spans 15 residues. The germline CDR1 and CDR2 sequences are SGHTA and FQGNSA. CDR3 sequence reads: CASGGTGATNEKLFF. CDR3 nucleotide sequence: TGTGCCAGCGGTGGGACAGGGGCTACTAATGAAAAACTGTTTTTT.

This clonotype showed up just a few times. Written as DNA, the CDR3 is TGTGCCAGCAGTTTAAATCAGGGAAGTGAGCAGTTCTTC. Residues: CASSLNQGSEQFF. V and J are TRBV12-3 or TRBV12-4 and TRBJ2-1; D is possibly TRBD1 (5 bases). This CDR3 is 13 amino acids long. Trimming removed 2 bases at V and 9 bases at J, with 11 bases between.

In its sample, this clonotype was seen many times. The chain links TRBV7-2 to TRBJ2-3, with TRBD2 identical over 7 bases. From germline, CDR1 is SGHTA and CDR2 FQGNSA. The V gene end was trimmed by 4 bases and the J gene end by 0 bases; junction bases not matched to a gene: 10. The CDR3 is made up of 17 amino acids. CDR3 coding DNA: TGTGCCAGCAGCTCCTTCCGGAGCGGGGCTAGCACAGATACGCAGTATTTT. As protein: CASSSFRSGASTDTQYF.

V and J are TRBV10-3 and TRBJ2-5; D may match TRBD1 or TRBD2 (5 bases each). CDR1 and CDR2 (germline): ENHRY, SYGVKD. V lost 4 bases and J 4 bases, leaving 16 bases between the germline ends. CDR3 length: 15 residues. CDR3 nucleotide sequence: TGTGCCATCAGTGCTCTCGGGACCACCCGAGAGACCCAGTACTTC. This translates into CAISALGTTRETQYF.

Comment on this clonotype: This may stem from a read error, because a much larger clone lies one nucleotide away. CDR3 DNA sequence: TGTGCCAGCAGCTTAGCGCGACACTCCTACGAGCAGTACTTC. Its protein product is CASSLARHSYEQYF. The chain has TRBV7-2 and TRBJ2-7; D is unresolved. Deletions cut 0 bases from V and 0 bases from J, with 6 bases between. The CDR3 is 14 amino acids. The germline V gene encodes CDR1 SGHTA and CDR2 FQGNSA.